The T cell receptor (beta chain) under discussion was sequenced for a study of cytomegalovirus exposure and HLA in healthy donors. The PCR made use of 60 Vbeta and 13 Jbeta primers. Clones were sequenced by immunoSEQ multiplex PCR, and TCRdb holds only the in-frame ones, with some missing. The repertoire holds approximately 90,000 clones, about 80% seen once, with about 1.4% in the top ten. This CDR3 contains 15 residues. Trimming removed 5 bases from V and 8 bases from J; junction bases left unmatched: 9. Germline-derived CDR1 and CDR2 are MNHEY and SMNVEV (reference sequence). A note on this clone: Its antigen is still unknown.

The donors, nominally healthy at sampling, likely had unrecorded immune exposures. General study points: Researchers left out some V segments, among them TRBV6-2 and TRBV6-3, as indistinguishable. A later look showed TCR association rates differing by HLA locus, highest for DRB1 and lowest for HLA-C. Researchers reportedly found TCR beta sequences accurately predicted most subjects' HLA-A and HLA-B alleles.

This clonotype was sampled from a male donor in good health and CMV-seronegative. The chain recombines TRBV27 with TRBJ2-1; TRBD2 matches 10 bases. Sequencing was carried out using PBMCs. The CDR3 DNA sequence: TGTGCCAGCAGTCCTCCACTAGCGGGGCGCTATGAGCAGTTCTTC. Translation gives CASSPPLAGRYEQFF.